A single sample gave rise to the 17 T cell receptor beta chains below, sequenced in a study of blood T cells in healthy people across ages. Next came a second PCR, run for roughly 7 to 12 cycles, which used a sample-barcoded 5' primer along with a J-beta primer mix. A single record per CDR3 protein comes from TCRdb applying MiXCR to the 5' RACE reads. This table has 1.5 million to 1.8 million distinct CDR3 sequences, roughly two fifths appearing once. The sequencing sample was made of blood. The receptors here all came from a woman aged 18-29 years in good health.

The rearrangement uses TRBV7-9 and TRBJ2-1, with 10 bases matching TRBD2. V was pared by 3 bases and J by 7 bases, with 6 bases of the junction left unmatched. Germline V CDR1 and CDR2: SEHNR, FQNEAQ (reference sequence). The CDR3 spans 15 residues. The chain's CDR3 is CASSFLAGVVNEQFF. CDR3 bases: TGTGCCAGCAGCTTCCTAGCGGGAGTCGTGAATGAGCAGTTCTTC.

The chain employs TRBV28 and TRBJ2-1; 7 bases are a match to TRBD2. The germline CDR1 and CDR2 sequences are MDHEN and SYDVKM. CDR3 length equals 14 residues. The J segment lost 7 bases and the V segment lost 8 bases, leaving 11 bases of the junction unmatched. This CDR3 reads CASSSGLSSNEQFF. CDR3 sequence (DNA): TGTGCCAGCTCCTCGGGACTATCTTCTAATGAGCAGTTCTTC.

The chain carries TRBV20-1 and TRBJ2-4, with D unclear. CDR1 is DFQATT, CDR2 SNEGSKA, per germline (reference sequence). CDR3 size: 13 residues. V was trimmed by 1 base and J by 15 bases, leaving 19 bases between them. Written as DNA, the CDR3 is TGCAGTGCTAGAGGGGCTGGAGCCCGCACCGCGTACTTC. Translation: CSARGAGARTAYF.

The sample holds a few counts of this clonotype. The rearrangement uses TRBV4-3 and TRBJ2-5, with a tentative D call TRBD2 (6 bases). Germline values: CDR1 LGHNA, CDR2 YSLEER. The CDR3 contains 15 residues. Trimming left V 3 bases short and J 2 bases short, with 13 bases between. The CDR3 region has the DNA TGCGCCAGCAGCCAGATGCGGGGCGGTCAAGAGACCCAGTACTTC. The encoded protein is CASSQMRGGQETQYF.

As regards this clonotype: One end of the junction fails to match germline, which may point to a read error. The chain employs TRBV7-2 and TRBJ2-3, with D perhaps matching TRBD2 (6 bases). This CDR3 region has 16 residues. The germline V gene has CDR1 SGHTA and CDR2 FQGNSA. In DNA, the CDR3 is TGTGCCTGCAGCTTAAGACTGGCGGGGCCCACAGATACGCAGTATTTT. This sequence encodes CACSLRLAGPTDTQYF. Supplemented by reference TRBV7-2 and TRBJ2-3, the full variable domain reads GAGVSQSPSNKVTEKGKDVELRCDPISGHTALYWYRQSLGQGLEFLIYFQGNSAPDKSGLPSDRFSAERTGGSVSTLTIQRTQQEDSAVYLCACSLRLAGPTDTQYFGPGTRLTVL.

This clonotype showed up many times. J is TRBJ2-4 and V is TRBV12-3 or TRBV12-4; TRBD1 matches at 7 bases. The CDR3 loop spans 13 amino acids. The ends lost 1 base at V and 6 bases at J; junction bases unmatched: 0. CDR3 bases: TGTGCCAGCAGTTTAGGACAGGGAAACATTCAGTACTTC. This translates into CASSLGQGNIQYF.

This clonotype was seen only a few times. The V gene is TRBV7-3, the J gene TRBJ2-1; D is undetermined. CDR3 size: 13 residues. Trimming took off 5 bases at V and 5 bases at J, with 10 bases between the two ends. CDR1 is SGHTA, CDR2 FQGTGA, per germline. The chain's CDR3 is CASSTYYDNEQFF. Written as DNA, the CDR3 is TGTGCCAGCAGCACATACTACGACAATGAGCAGTTCTTC.

This clonotype was detected only a few times. J is TRBJ2-7 and V is TRBV27, with D tentatively TRBD2 (6 bases). Germline V gene lookup returns CDR1 MNHEY and CDR2 SMNVEV (reference sequence). The CDR3 is 13 residues long. Deletions cut 6 bases from V and 6 bases from J, with 15 bases between. CDR3 DNA: TGTGCCAGCAGACCTACCGCGGGGAGCGAGCAGTACTTC. Translating gives CASRPTAGSEQYF.

This clonotype was seen more than once but under ten times. The rearrangement uses TRBV27 and TRBJ2-4, with D possibly matching TRBD1 (5 bases). V shed 5 bases and J shed 5 bases, with 16 bases lying between them. The CDR3 totals 15 residues. Germline CDR1 is MNHEY and CDR2 is SMNVEV (reference sequence). The chain's CDR3 is CASSNLQGAQNIQYF. CDR3 DNA: TGTGCCAGCAGTAACCTCCAGGGTGCCCAAAACATTCAGTACTTC.

This rearrangement joins TRBV7-2 to TRBJ1-6, with D unclear. CDR3 length: 16 amino acids. Between the trimmed V and J ends, which lost 5 bases and 0 bases, there was a span of 11 bases. Germline V gene data show CDR1 as SGHTA and CDR2 as FQGNSA. The CDR3 DNA is TGTGCCAGCAGCCCCTCTTACCGCTCCTATAATTCACCCCTCCACTTT. It yields the protein CASSPSYRSYNSPLHF.

This sequence joins TRBV7-6 and TRBJ2-5; 12 nucleotides align to TRBD2. The J segment lost 11 bases and the V segment lost 2 bases, leaving 9 bases of the junction unmatched. From germline, CDR1 is SGHVS and CDR2 FNYEAQ. The CDR3 runs to 15 residues. CDR3 nucleotide sequence: TGTGCCAGCAGCTTAAGCCTAGCGGGAGGGAATGAGCAGTACTTC. This gives the protein CASSLSLAGGNEQYF.

In its sample, this clonotype was seen a few times. This sequence joins TRBV12-3 or TRBV12-4 and TRBJ1-2, with 7 bases aligning to TRBD1. Trimming removed 5 bases from V and 0 bases from J; junction bases left unmatched: 9. The CDR3 runs 16 residues. CDR3: CASSTRGTVANYGYTF. In DNA form, the CDR3 reads TGTGCCAGCAGTACCCGCGGGACAGTAGCTAACTATGGCTACACCTTC.

The genes are TRBV29-1 and TRBJ2-4; TRBD2 might be the D (6 bases). There are 13 residues in the CDR3. The V gene's germline CDR1 is SQVTM and CDR2 ANQGSEA. V lost 7 bases to trimming and J lost 4 bases, with 14 bases between them. Here the CDR3 DNA reads TGCAGCGACCTTCTAGCGAAAAAAAACATTCAGTACTTC. Its translation: CSDLLAKKNIQYF.

About this clonotype: This may stem from a read error, because a much larger clone lies one nucleotide away. V and J are TRBV20-1 and TRBJ2-1; 7 bases are shared with TRBD2. The J call may be mistaken, given a closer DNA end match to TRBJ2-7. The CDR3 covers 16 residues. Germline CDR1 DFQATT, CDR2 SNEGSKA (reference sequence). CDR3 residues: CSARETAGVLYNEQYF. For the CDR3, the DNA is TGCAGTGCTAGAGAAACTGCGGGAGTGCTCTACAATGAGCAGTACTTC.

This chain links TRBV6-2 or TRBV6-3 with TRBJ2-7; perhaps TRBD2 as D (6 bases). Germline V gene lookup returns CDR1 MNHEY and CDR2 SVGEGT. Trimming pared 5 bases from V and 7 bases from J, leaving 18 bases between. This CDR3 comprises 14 residues. CDR3 nucleotides: TGTGCCAGCAGTACCCGGACTACTTACAATGAGCAGTACTTC. Protein product: CASSTRTTYNEQYF.

With regard to this clonotype: A much more abundant neighbour one base away suggests this may be a read error. DNA for the CDR3: TGTGCCAGCAGCGTAGATATAGATACGCAGTATTTT. Its protein product is CASSVDIDTQYF. The chain recombines TRBV9 with TRBJ2-3, with D unresolved. Germline loops: CDR1 SGDLS, CDR2 YYNGEE. Trimming shortened V by 0 bases and J by 5 bases, and 4 bases separated the two germline ends. The CDR3 is 12 amino acids.

The table lists this clonotype with many counts. V and J are TRBV28 and TRBJ2-3; 10 nucleotides line up with TRBD2. Germline CDR1 MDHEN, CDR2 SYDVKM. The junction had 7 bases not matched to a gene; V was cut back by 5 bases and J by 2 bases. CDR3 length equals 16 residues. As DNA, the CDR3 is TGTGCCAGCAGTCAGCTAGCGGGAGTGCACACAGATACGCAGTATTTT. Protein product: CASSQLAGVHTDTQYF.